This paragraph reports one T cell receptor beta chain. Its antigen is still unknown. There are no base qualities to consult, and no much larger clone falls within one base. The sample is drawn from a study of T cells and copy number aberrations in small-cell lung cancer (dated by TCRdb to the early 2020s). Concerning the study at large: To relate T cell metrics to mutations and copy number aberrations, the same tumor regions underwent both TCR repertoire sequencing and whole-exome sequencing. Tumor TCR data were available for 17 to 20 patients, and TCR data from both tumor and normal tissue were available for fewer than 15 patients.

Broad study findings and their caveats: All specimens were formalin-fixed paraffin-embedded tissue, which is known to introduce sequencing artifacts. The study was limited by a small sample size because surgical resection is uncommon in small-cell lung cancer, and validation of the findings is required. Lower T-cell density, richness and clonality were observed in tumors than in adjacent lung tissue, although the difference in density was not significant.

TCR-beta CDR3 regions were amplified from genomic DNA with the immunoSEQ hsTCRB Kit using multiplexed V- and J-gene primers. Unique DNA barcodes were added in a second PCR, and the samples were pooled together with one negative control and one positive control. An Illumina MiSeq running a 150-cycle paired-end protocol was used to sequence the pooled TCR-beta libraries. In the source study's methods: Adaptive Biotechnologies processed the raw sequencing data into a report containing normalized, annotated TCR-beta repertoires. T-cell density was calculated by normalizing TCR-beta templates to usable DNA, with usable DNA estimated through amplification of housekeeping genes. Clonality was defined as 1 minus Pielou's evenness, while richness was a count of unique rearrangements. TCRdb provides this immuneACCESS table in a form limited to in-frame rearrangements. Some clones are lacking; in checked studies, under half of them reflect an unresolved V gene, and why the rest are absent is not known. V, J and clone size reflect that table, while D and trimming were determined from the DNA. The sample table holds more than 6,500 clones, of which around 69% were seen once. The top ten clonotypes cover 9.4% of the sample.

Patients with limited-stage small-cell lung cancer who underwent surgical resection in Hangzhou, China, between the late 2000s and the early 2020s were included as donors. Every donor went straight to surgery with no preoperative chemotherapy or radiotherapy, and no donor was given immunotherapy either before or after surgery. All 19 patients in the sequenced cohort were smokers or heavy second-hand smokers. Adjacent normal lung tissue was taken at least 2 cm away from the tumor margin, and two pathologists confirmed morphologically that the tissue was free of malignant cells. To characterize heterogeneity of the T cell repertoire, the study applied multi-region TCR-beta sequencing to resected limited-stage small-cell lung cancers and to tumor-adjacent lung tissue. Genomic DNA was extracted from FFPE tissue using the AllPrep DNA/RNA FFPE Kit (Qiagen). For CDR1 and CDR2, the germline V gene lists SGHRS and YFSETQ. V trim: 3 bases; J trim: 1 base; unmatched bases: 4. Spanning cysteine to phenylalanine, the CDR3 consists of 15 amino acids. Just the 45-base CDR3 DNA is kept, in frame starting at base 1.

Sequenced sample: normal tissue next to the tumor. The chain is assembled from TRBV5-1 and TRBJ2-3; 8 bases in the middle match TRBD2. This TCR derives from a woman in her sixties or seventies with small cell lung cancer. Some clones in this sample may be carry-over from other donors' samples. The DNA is TGCGCCAGCAGCTCGACTAGCGTAGGCACAGATACGCAGTATTTT. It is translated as CASSSTSVGTDTQYF.